This record covers a single TCR beta chain. Its matching antigen is unknown. A single record per CDR3 protein comes from TCRdb applying MiXCR to the 5' RACE reads. The table lists more than 150,000 distinct CDR3 sequences, approximately 17% of them singletons. The sample originates from a study of T-cell memory formation after mild COVID-19. Study-level information: TCR clusters mostly belonged to single donors.

This CDR3 has 13 residues. The V gene lost 3 bases and the J gene lost 5 bases, with 9 bases spanning the gap. CDR1 SGHRS and CDR2 YFSETQ come from the germline V gene. General study findings and limits: The study found contracting CD4+ clones mainly in CM and EM and contracting CD8+ clones in EMRA.

This TCR was sampled from a man aged 18 to 29 who had mild COVID-19 (a few samples of this study predate the infection). Cell type and time point are not known. Sequencing was performed on PBMCs or a T cell subset sorted from them (not recorded which). The chain recombines TRBV5-1 with TRBJ2-1; no firm D call. The CDR3: CASSSDPNNEQFF. The CDR3 DNA reads as TGCGCCAGCAGCTCCGACCCAAACAATGAGCAGTTCTTC.